A single sample gave rise to the 32 T cell receptor beta chains below, sequenced in a study of blood T cell repertoires in COVID-19 (dated by TCRdb to 2019 to 2021). Libraries were made using the immunoSEQ multiplex PCR assay. TCRdb retrieved this table from immuneACCESS and kept in-frame rearrangements only. Not all clones are present; in checked studies, unresolved V genes account for under half, and no reason is known for the remainder. Present in this sample are over 200,000 clones, approximately 89% of which were seen just once. Together, the top ten hold about 3.5% of the sample. The sample comprised PBMCs or T cells enriched from blood (not recorded which). The receptor source for this set is a woman in her 30s who had been exposed to COVID-19.

This clone was recorded once. V usage is TRBV9 and J usage is TRBJ2-7, with 16 bases identical to TRBD2. The length of the CDR3 is 15 residues. The ends lost 5 bases at V and 7 bases at J; junction bases unmatched: 6. Germline V lookup: CDR1 SGDLS, CDR2 YYNGEE. CDR3 sequence: CASSHGTSGREEQYF. CDR3 DNA: TGTGCCAGCAGTCACGGGACTAGCGGGAGGGAAGAGCAGTACTTC.

V and J are TRBV7-3 and TRBJ2-3, with 9 bases matching TRBD2. J was trimmed by 5 bases and V by 5 bases; bases with no gene match: 8. Germline V gene data show CDR1 as SGHTA and CDR2 as FQGTGA. The CDR3 is 15 amino acids. CDR3 nucleotide sequence: TGTGCCAGCAGCCCCTCAGCGGGAGGCGTAGATACGCAGTATTTT. Its protein product is CASSPSAGGVDTQYF.

This clone was observed once. The chain employs TRBV24-1 and TRBJ1-6, with D unclear. Germline CDR1 reads KGHDR; CDR2 reads SFDVKD. V lost 1 base and J lost 7, with 4 bases in between. The CDR3 is 13 amino acids. DNA for the CDR3: TGTGCCACCAGTGATTTCAGGAATTCACCCCTCCACTTT. It specifies CATSDFRNSPLHF.

The J gene is TRBJ2-5, the V gene TRBV29-1; 10 positions agree with TRBD2. V lost 7 bases and J lost 4; bases outside the gene matches: 6. Germline V gene lookup returns CDR1 SQVTM and CDR2 ANQGSEA. There are 13 residues in the CDR3. CDR3 sequence reads: CSAGLAASETQYF. CDR3 DNA sequence: TGCAGCGCCGGACTAGCGGCGTCAGAGACCCAGTACTTC.

The rearrangement joins TRBV5-4 to TRBJ2-2; tentatively, D is TRBD1 (6 bases). The CDR3 runs to 16 residues. Trimming removed 2 bases from V and 4 bases from J, with 15 bases in between. CDR1 and CDR2 (germline): SGHNT, YYREEE (reference sequence). Here the CDR3 DNA reads TGTGCCAGCAGCTTTTATCCGGGACACCCCACCGGGGAGCTGTTTTTT. Amino acid sequence: CASSFYPGHPTGELFF.

The chain couples TRBV30 to TRBJ2-1; 10 bases match TRBD1. V was clipped by 5 bases and J by 8 bases; unmatched bases: 24. Germline V gives CDR1 GTSNPN, CDR2 SVGIG (reference sequence). The CDR3 runs 19 residues. The CDR3 bases are TGTGCCTGGGATACCGGGACAGGGGTCTCCCTGGCTAGGAAGTATGAGCAGTTCTTC. It encodes CAWDTGTGVSLARKYEQFF.

The V call is TRBV18, the J call TRBJ2-5, with 14 bases that match TRBD2. The trim removed 3 bases at V and 2 bases at J, leaving 2 bases unmatched. CDR3 length equals 16 residues. Germline values: CDR1 KGHSH, CDR2 LQKENI. This CDR3 is CASSPRLAGGQETQYF. DNA of the CDR3: TGTGCCAGCTCACCCCGACTAGCGGGAGGGCAAGAGACCCAGTACTTC.

This chain joins TRBV27 and TRBJ1-1, with 7 positions matching TRBD1. CDR1 and CDR2 from the germline V gene are MNHEY and SMNVEV (reference sequence). V was pared by 3 bases and J by 9 bases, with 4 bases of the junction left unmatched. There are 12 residues in the CDR3. This chain's CDR3 is CASSFRTGQAFF. The DNA for the CDR3 is TGTGCCAGCAGTTTCCGGACAGGACAAGCTTTCTTT.

The chain has TRBV24-1 and TRBJ2-3; possible D gene TRBD2, 5 bases. V was cut by 9 bases and J by 8 bases, with 17 bases left in between. The germline gives CDR1 KGHDR, CDR2 SFDVKD. CDR3 length: 13 amino acids. CDR3 sequence reads: CATSGGPRGTQYF. The CDR3 nucleotides read TGTGCCACCTCCGGAGGCCCACGCGGTACGCAGTATTTT.

The V gene is TRBV12-5, the J gene TRBJ2-6; D uncertain. The V end was cut by 1 base, the J end by 1 base, with 8 bases between. Germline CDR1 reads LGHNT; CDR2 reads FRNRAP. There are 16 residues in the CDR3. The CDR3 here is CASGLAQFSGANVLTF. In DNA form, the CDR3 reads TGTGCTAGTGGTTTGGCCCAATTTTCTGGGGCCAACGTCCTGACTTTC.

V gene TRBV10-3 combines with J gene TRBJ1-4; D uncertain. This CDR3 has 12 amino acids. Germline V CDR1 and CDR2: ENHRY, SYGVKD. Between the trimmed V and J ends, which lost 0 bases and 7 bases, there was a span of 3 bases. The CDR3 DNA sequence: TGTGCCATCAGTGAGTCCGGTGAAAAACTGTTTTTT. Its protein is CAISESGEKLFF.

The chain carries TRBV10-2 and TRBJ2-3; possibly TRBD2 for D (6 bases). The germline CDR1 and CDR2 sequences are WSHSY and SAAADI. This CDR3 is 14 amino acids long. V was trimmed by 10 bases and J by 3 bases, leaving 17 bases between them. This CDR3 is CATKWGEATDTQYF. The CDR3 DNA reads TGCGCCACCAAATGGGGGGAGGCAACAGATACGCAGTATTTT.

The chain links TRBV9 to TRBJ1-4; TRBD1 aligns across 9 bases. This CDR3 is built from 15 residues. V shed 0 bases and J 7 bases; nucleotides not matched to a gene: 4. The germline CDR1 and CDR2 sequences are SGDLS and YYNGEE. Here the CDR3 reads CASSVGDRVGEKLFF. CDR3 coding DNA: TGTGCCAGCAGCGTAGGGGACAGGGTGGGTGAAAAACTGTTTTTT.

The chain couples TRBV28 to TRBJ2-7, with 7 bases fitting TRBD1. Germline CDR1 MDHEN, CDR2 SYDVKM. Trimming at V came to 6 bases and at J to 0 bases, leaving 2 bases not matched to a gene. The CDR3 runs 13 residues. CDR3: CASRGDSSYEQYF. As DNA, the CDR3 is TGTGCCAGCAGAGGGGACAGCTCCTACGAGCAGTACTTC.

V and J are TRBV2 and TRBJ2-7; a weak D match, TRBD1 (6 bases). V was trimmed by 8 bases and J by 1 base, leaving 9 bases between them. This CDR3 spans 12 amino acids. Germline CDR1 reads SNHLY; CDR2 reads FYNNEI. CDR3 coding DNA: TGTGCCAGCGGACAGACTTCCTACGAGCAGTACTTC. It yields the protein CASGQTSYEQYF.

The chain couples TRBV4-1 to TRBJ2-1, with a weak D call TRBD2 (5 bases). Per germline, CDR1 MGHRA and CDR2 YSYEKL. V lost 3 bases, J lost 1 base, and 13 bases lay in between. The CDR3 totals 16 residues. The CDR3 nucleotides read TGCGCCAGCAGCCAGCCTATTAGCGCGTCCTACAATGAGCAGTTCTTC. Amino acid sequence: CASSQPISASYNEQFF.

This clone occurred a few times. The V and J genes are TRBV11-2 and TRBJ1-1, with 7 nucleotides matching TRBD1. CDR1 is SGHAT and CDR2 is FQNNGV in the germline V gene. Unmatched junction bases numbered 9, after V lost 5 bases and J lost 3 bases. The CDR3 is 15 residues long. For the CDR3, the DNA is TGTGCCAGCAGCCCGCGACAGGGAGGATACACTGAAGCTTTCTTT. This codes for CASSPRQGGYTEAFF. The whole variable domain, remainder taken from reference TRBV11-2 and TRBJ1-1, is EAGVAQSPRYKIIEKRQSVAFWCNPISGHATLYWYQQILGQGPKLLIQFQNNGVVDDSQLPKDRFSAERLKGVDSTLKIQPAKLEDSAVYLCASSPRQGGYTEAFFGQGTRLTVV.

The rearrangement links TRBV18 to TRBJ2-6; D not resolved. V lost 6 bases to trimming and J lost 3 bases, with 24 bases between them. Germline lookup yields CDR1 KGHSH and CDR2 LQKENI. The CDR3 has 19 residues. CDR3 amino acids: CASSSLPLESPVGANVLTF. For the CDR3, the DNA is TGTGCCAGCTCCTCGCTTCCTCTTGAGTCTCCGGTTGGGGCCAACGTCCTGACTTTC. Full variable domain (outside the CDR3, taken from reference TRBV18 and TRBJ2-6): NAGVMQNPRHLVRRRGQEARLRCSPMKGHSHVYWYRQLPEEGLKFMVYLQKENIIDESGMPKERFSAEFPKEGPSILRIQQVVRGDSAAYFCASSSLPLESPVGANVLTFGAGSRLTVL.

The table lists this clone with a few counts. For the CDR3, the DNA is TGTGCCAGCAGCCGGACTAGCGGGAACACCGGGGAGCTGTTTTTT. This sequence encodes CASSRTSGNTGELFF. This chain links TRBV4-2 with TRBJ2-2, with TRBD2 matching 10 bases. Germline V gene sequence: CDR1 LGHNA, CDR2 YNFKEQ. The CDR3 spans 15 residues. V dropped 4 bases and J dropped 1; count of bases not matched to a gene: 0.

The CDR3 DNA sequence: TGTGCCAGCAGCGCATCAATAGGGGCCTCTGGAAACACCATATATTTT. This gives the protein CASSASIGASGNTIYF. The chain combines TRBV7-9 with TRBJ1-3, with D maybe TRBD1 (5 bases). Germline values: CDR1 SEHNR, CDR2 FQNEAQ (reference sequence). This CDR3 is built from 16 residues. Trimming stripped 5 bases from V and 0 bases from J, with 14 bases between.

This clone was counted a single time. The same CDR3 also results from other DNA sequences found in this sample. This chain uses TRBV5-1 with TRBJ2-7; D is perhaps TRBD2 (6 bases). The CDR3 loop spans 14 amino acids. The V end lost 3 bases, the J end lost 0 bases, and 10 bases lay between the germline ends. The germline V gene has CDR1 SGHRS and CDR2 YFSETQ. In DNA, the CDR3 is TGCGCCAGCAGCTCCGGGACTCCCTCCTACGAGCAGTACTTC. Its translation is CASSSGTPSYEQYF.

The rearrangement joins TRBV11-2 to TRBJ2-2, with D hard to call. The CDR3 has 13 amino acids. V dropped 6 bases and J dropped 5 bases, with 10 bases sitting between them. Germline V gene sequence: CDR1 SGHAT, CDR2 FQNNGV. The CDR3 region is CASRYPGTGELFF. CDR3 sequence (DNA): TGTGCCAGCAGGTACCCCGGGACCGGGGAGCTGTTTTTT. Drawing the rest from reference TRBV11-2 and TRBJ2-2, the complete variable domain is EAGVAQSPRYKIIEKRQSVAFWCNPISGHATLYWYQQILGQGPKLLIQFQNNGVVDDSQLPKDRFSAERLKGVDSTLKIQPAKLEDSAVYLCASRYPGTGELFFGEGSRLTVL.

The chain has TRBV18 and TRBJ1-2; 9 nucleotides align to TRBD1. The germline V gene has CDR1 KGHSH and CDR2 LQKENI. The CDR3 is made up of 13 amino acids. The ends lost 1 base at V and 10 bases at J; junction bases unmatched: 4. Written as DNA, the CDR3 is TGTGCCAGCTCACCACTCGACAGGGGGGACTACACCTTC. Encoded protein: CASSPLDRGDYTF. Filled out from reference TRBV18 and TRBJ1-2, the complete variable domain reads NAGVMQNPRHLVRRRGQEARLRCSPMKGHSHVYWYRQLPEEGLKFMVYLQKENIIDESGMPKERFSAEFPKEGPSILRIQQVVRGDSAAYFCASSPLDRGDYTFGSGTRLTVV.

The rearrangement joins TRBV4-1 to TRBJ2-1; weak D call: TRBD2 (6 bases). Germline assignment: CDR1 MGHRA and CDR2 YSYEKL. Trimming left V 3 bases short and J 4 bases short, with 13 bases between. The CDR3 is made up of 15 amino acids. The CDR3 nucleotides read TGCGCCAGCAGCCACGGGGCTAGCGTGTACAATGAGCAGTTCTTC. Its protein product is CASSHGASVYNEQFF.

The V and J genes are TRBV28 and TRBJ2-1, with 11 bases aligning to TRBD2. The germline V gene has CDR1 MDHEN and CDR2 SYDVKM. The CDR3 has 16 residues. The junction had 18 bases not matched to a gene; V was cut back by 5 bases and J by 15 bases. In DNA, the CDR3 is TGTGCCAGCAGTGGTGTTCTTGGGCAGGGTCTAGCGGGAGGGTTCTTC. Translating it yields CASSGVLGQGLAGGFF.

V gene TRBV3-1 (or the pseudogene TRBV3-2) combines with J gene TRBJ2-3, with TRBD2 matching 12 bases. Per germline, CDR1 LGHDT and CDR2 YNNKEL (reference sequence). The CDR3 is made up of 19 amino acids. Germline trimming cut 1 base from V and 0 bases from J; bases unmatched to any gene: 8. The CDR3 loop is CASSQGLAGVRTSTDTQYF. As DNA, the CDR3 is TGTGCCAGCAGCCAAGGACTAGCGGGAGTTAGAACTAGCACAGATACGCAGTATTTT.

This clone was detected many times. The chain combines TRBV24-1 with TRBJ2-1, with D possibly TRBD2 on 6 matching bases. This CDR3 is built from 16 residues. Trimming took 1 base from V and 3 from J, leaving 12 bases between them. Germline V CDR1 and CDR2: KGHDR, SFDVKD. The CDR3 loop reads CATSDFRGTYYNEQFF. DNA of the CDR3: TGTGCCACCAGTGATTTCCGCGGGACTTACTACAATGAGCAGTTCTTC.

This rearrangement joins TRBV19 to TRBJ1-1; 9 bases agree with TRBD1. The CDR3 covers 16 residues. The V and J ends lost 2 bases and 5 bases, in that order; junction bases with no gene match: 9. Germline V gene lookup returns CDR1 LNHDA and CDR2 SQIVND (reference sequence). CDR3 in amino acids: CASSIRPPGTGTEAFF. The CDR3, as DNA: TGTGCCAGTAGTATAAGACCCCCCGGGACAGGGACTGAAGCTTTCTTT.

The chain has TRBV28 and TRBJ1-4; D gene uncertain. CDR1 MDHEN and CDR2 SYDVKM come from the germline V gene. Trimming shortened V by 3 bases and J by 5 bases, and 10 bases separated the two germline ends. The CDR3 runs to 14 residues. In DNA, the CDR3 is TGTGCCAGCAGTTTCGAGGGATTAAATGAAAAACTGTTTTTT. Translated, it gives CASSFEGLNEKLFF.

This sequence joins TRBV3-1 (or the pseudogene TRBV3-2) and TRBJ2-1; 11 positions agree with TRBD2. This CDR3 region has 18 residues. V was pared by 0 bases and J by 3 bases, with 7 bases of the junction left unmatched. The germline V gene has CDR1 LGHDT and CDR2 YNNKEL (reference sequence). The CDR3 is CASSQDHSSGRVYNEQFF. The CDR3 DNA reads TGTGCCAGCAGCCAAGATCACAGTAGCGGGAGGGTCTACAATGAGCAGTTCTTC.

The genes are TRBV12-5 and TRBJ1-2, with D possibly matching TRBD1 (5 bases). The CDR3 length is 14 residues. Trimming shortened V by 1 base and J by 8 bases, and 14 bases separated the two germline ends. Germline-derived CDR1 and CDR2 are LGHNT and FRNRAP. CDR3 region: CASGLAQAGFGYTF. CDR3 nucleotide sequence: TGTGCTAGTGGTTTGGCTCAGGCAGGGTTCGGCTACACCTTC. Full variable domain (rest looked up from reference TRBV12-5 and TRBJ1-2): DARVTQTPRHKVTEMGQEVTMRCQPILGHNTVFWYRQTMMQGLELLAYFRNRAPLDDSGMPKDRFSAEMPDATLATLKIQPSEPRDSAVYFCASGLAQAGFGYTFGSGTRLTVV.

The gene calls are TRBV10-3 and TRBJ1-1; tentative D call: TRBD1 (6 bases). V was cut by 0 bases and J by 7 bases, with 15 bases left in between. The CDR3 covers 15 residues. Germline-derived CDR1 and CDR2 are ENHRY and SYGVKD. The CDR3 region has the DNA TGTGCCATCAGTGAGTCGGGGGCAGGGACTAGTGAAGCTTTCTTT. This gives the protein CAISESGAGTSEAFF.